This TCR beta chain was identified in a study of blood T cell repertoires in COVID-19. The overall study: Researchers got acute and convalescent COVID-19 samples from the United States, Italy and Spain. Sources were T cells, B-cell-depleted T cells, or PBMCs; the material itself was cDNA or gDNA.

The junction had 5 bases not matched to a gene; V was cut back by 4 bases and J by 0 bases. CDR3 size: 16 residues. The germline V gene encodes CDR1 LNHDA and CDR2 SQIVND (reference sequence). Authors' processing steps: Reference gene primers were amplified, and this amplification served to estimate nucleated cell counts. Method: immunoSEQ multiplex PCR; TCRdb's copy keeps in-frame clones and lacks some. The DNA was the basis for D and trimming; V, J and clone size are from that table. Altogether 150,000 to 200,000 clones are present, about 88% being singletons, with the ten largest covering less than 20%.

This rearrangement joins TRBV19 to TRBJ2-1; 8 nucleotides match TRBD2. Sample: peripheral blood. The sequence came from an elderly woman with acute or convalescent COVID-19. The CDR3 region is CASSTDLAGSYNEQFF. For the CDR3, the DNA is TGTGCCAGTAGTACCGACCTAGCGGGCTCCTACAATGAGCAGTTCTTC.